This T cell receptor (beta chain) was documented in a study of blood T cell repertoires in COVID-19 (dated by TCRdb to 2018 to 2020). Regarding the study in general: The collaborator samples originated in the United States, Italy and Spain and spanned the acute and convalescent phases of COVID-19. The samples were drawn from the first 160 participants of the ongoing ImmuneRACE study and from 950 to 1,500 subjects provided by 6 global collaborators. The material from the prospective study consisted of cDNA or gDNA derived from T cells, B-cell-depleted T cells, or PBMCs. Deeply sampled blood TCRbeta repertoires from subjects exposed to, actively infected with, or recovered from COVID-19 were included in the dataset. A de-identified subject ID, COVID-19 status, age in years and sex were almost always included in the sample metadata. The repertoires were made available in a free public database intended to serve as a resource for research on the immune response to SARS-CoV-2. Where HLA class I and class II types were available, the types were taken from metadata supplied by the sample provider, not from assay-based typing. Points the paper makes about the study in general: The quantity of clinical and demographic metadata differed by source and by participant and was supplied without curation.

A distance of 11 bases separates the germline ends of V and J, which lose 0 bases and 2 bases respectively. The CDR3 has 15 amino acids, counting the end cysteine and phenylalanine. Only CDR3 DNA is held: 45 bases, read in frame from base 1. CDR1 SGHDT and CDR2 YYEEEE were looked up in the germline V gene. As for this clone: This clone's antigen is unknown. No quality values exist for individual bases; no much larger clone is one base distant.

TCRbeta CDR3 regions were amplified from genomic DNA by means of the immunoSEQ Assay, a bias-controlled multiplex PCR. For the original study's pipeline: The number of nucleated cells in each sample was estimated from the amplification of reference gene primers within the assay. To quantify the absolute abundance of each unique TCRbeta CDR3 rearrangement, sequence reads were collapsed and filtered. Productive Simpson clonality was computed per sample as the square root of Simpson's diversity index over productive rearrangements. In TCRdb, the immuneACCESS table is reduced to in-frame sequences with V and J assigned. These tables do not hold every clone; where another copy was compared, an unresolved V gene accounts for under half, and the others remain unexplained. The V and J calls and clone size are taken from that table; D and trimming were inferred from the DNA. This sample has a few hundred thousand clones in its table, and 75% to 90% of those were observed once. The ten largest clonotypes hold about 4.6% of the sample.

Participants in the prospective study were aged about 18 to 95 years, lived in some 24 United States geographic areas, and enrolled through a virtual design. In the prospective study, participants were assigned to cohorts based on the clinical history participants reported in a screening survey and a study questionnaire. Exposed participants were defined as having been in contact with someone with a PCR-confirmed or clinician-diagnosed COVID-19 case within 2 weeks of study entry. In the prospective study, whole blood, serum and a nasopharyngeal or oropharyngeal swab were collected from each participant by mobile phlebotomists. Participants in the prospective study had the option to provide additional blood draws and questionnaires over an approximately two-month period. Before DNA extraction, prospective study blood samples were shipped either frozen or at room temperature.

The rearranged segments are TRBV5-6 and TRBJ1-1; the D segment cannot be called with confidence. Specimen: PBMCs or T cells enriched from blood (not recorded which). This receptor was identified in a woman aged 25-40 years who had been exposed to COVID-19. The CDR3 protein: CASSLVRVGNTEAFF. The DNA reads TGTGCCAGCAGCTTGGTGAGGGTAGGTAACACTGAAGCTTTCTTT.